Shown below are 7 T cell receptor beta chains from a single sample sequenced in a study of lymphopenia after photon versus proton radiotherapy (dated by TCRdb to about 2019). Receptor amplification or capture employed the immunoSEQ multiplex PCR assay. This is the immuneACCESS table as TCRdb keeps it, with only in-frame sequences that have V and J called. A part of the clones is gone; compared with another copy, unresolved V genes explain less than half, and the rest is unexplained. This sample is represented by about 4,900 clones; around 88% of them were singletons. The ten top clones hold over 20% of the sample. The sequencing used peripheral blood, collected from a patient treated with photon-based radiotherapy. The receptors were gathered from a man older than 75 with cholangiocarcinoma.

This clone was found once. V usage is TRBV27 and J usage is TRBJ1-2, with no clear D. V lost 3 bases and J 3 bases, leaving 2 bases between the germline ends. This CDR3 has 11 residues. Germline CDR1 reads MNHEY; CDR2 reads SMNVEV (reference sequence). Here the CDR3 reads CASSFHYGYTF. Here the CDR3 DNA reads TGTGCCAGCAGTTTCCACTATGGCTACACCTTC.

The J gene is TRBJ1-3, the V gene TRBV5-8; the D is unclear. V was cut by 4 bases and J by 4 bases, with 15 bases left in between. The germline gives CDR1 SGHTS, CDR2 YDEGEE. The CDR3 has 15 amino acids. This chain's CDR3 is CASSRTGTYGNTIYF. CDR3 DNA sequence: TGTGCCAGCAGCCGGACGGGAACCTACGGAAACACCATATATTTT.

The chain joins TRBV29-1 to TRBJ2-2, with 8 nucleotides matching TRBD1. This CDR3 has 14 amino acids. Looked up from germline, CDR1 is SQVTM and CDR2 is ANQGSEA. J gave up 1 base and V 6 bases, and 4 bases lay outside the gene matches. Here the CDR3 DNA reads TGCAGCGTCGACGGACAGGGGAACACCGGGGAGCTGTTTTTT. This sequence encodes CSVDGQGNTGELFF.

V usage is TRBV2 and J usage is TRBJ1-2; TRBD1 might be the D (5 bases). V was shortened by 11 bases and J by 7 bases, with 17 bases between the two germline ends. Looked up from germline, CDR1 is SNHLY and CDR2 is FYNNEI. The CDR3 consists of 12 residues. In DNA form, the CDR3 reads TGTGCCGAGGCGGTAGGGGCTGGTGGCTACACCTTC. Its protein product is CAEAVGAGGYTF. Filled out from reference TRBV2 and TRBJ1-2, the complete variable domain reads EPEVTQTPSHQVTQMGQEVILRCVPISNHLYFYWYRQILGQKVEFLVSFYNNEISEKSEIFDDQFSVERPDGSNFTLKIRSTKLEDSAMYFCAEAVGAGGYTFGSGTRLTVV.

The chain recombines TRBV11-2 with TRBJ2-5, with TRBD1 matching over 7 bases. The CDR3 has 15 residues. Germline CDR1 reads SGHAT; CDR2 reads FQNNGV. V was pared by 6 bases and J by 5 bases, with 12 bases of the junction left unmatched. This chain's CDR3 is CASRPLGQVGETQYF. In DNA form, the CDR3 reads TGTGCCAGCAGACCACTTGGACAGGTCGGCGAGACCCAGTACTTC.

V usage is TRBV29-1 and J usage is TRBJ1-2; TRBD1 is a possible D gene (5 bases). Per the germline V gene, CDR1 is SQVTM and CDR2 is ANQGSEA. Trimming removed 4 bases at V and 8 bases at J, with 23 bases between. CDR3 length: 15 residues. CDR3 loop: CSVVPGLTQSGGYTF. The CDR3 DNA is TGCAGCGTTGTCCCGGGGCTCACACAATCAGGGGGCTACACCTTC.

This clone has just a few counts. The chain links TRBV18 to TRBJ2-5, with no clear D. The CDR3 has 12 amino acids. Per germline, CDR1 KGHSH and CDR2 LQKENI. V was cut by 0 bases and J by 5 bases, with 4 bases left in between. CDR3 coding DNA: TGTGCCAGCTCACCACCCGGTGAGACCCAGTACTTC. Translating it yields CASSPPGETQYF.